These 17 T cell receptor beta chains originate from one sample sequenced in a study of CD8 T cells in ankylosing spondylitis. TCRdb ran MiXCR on the 5' RACE reads and lists one entry per CDR3 protein. The data show fewer than 250,000 distinct CDR3 sequences, 8% to 11% seen once. Sequencing was done on a sample of blood, either unsorted or a sorted T cell fraction (not recorded which). Receptors were obtained from a male donor with ankylosing spondylitis or in good health (not recorded which).

In its sample, this clonotype was seen a few times. The J gene is TRBJ2-5, the V gene TRBV9, with 8 nucleotides matching TRBD2. CDR3 length equals 15 residues. The germline V gene encodes CDR1 SGDLS and CDR2 YYNGEE. Losses at the gene ends were 0 bases for V and 6 bases for J; bases not matched to a gene: 7. The CDR3 spells CASSVGGAGVKTQYF. The CDR3 nucleotides are TGTGCCAGCAGCGTAGGGGGAGCGGGGGTAAAGACCCAGTACTTC.

The chain is built from TRBV7-3 and TRBJ2-1; the match to TRBD2 covers 9 bases. CDR1 is SGHTA, CDR2 FQGTGA, per germline. Trimming removed 4 bases from V and 9 bases from J; junction bases left unmatched: 10. This CDR3 is 15 amino acids long. CDR3: CASSSNPGLAFEQFF. CDR3 DNA: TGTGCCAGCAGCTCAAATCCGGGACTAGCATTTGAGCAGTTCTTC.

This clonotype was observed many times. This chain connects TRBV15 to TRBJ2-3; D is unclear. V was trimmed by 2 bases and J by 2 bases, leaving 11 bases between them. Germline V gene lookup returns CDR1 LNHNV and CDR2 YYDKDF (reference sequence). This CDR3 has 15 residues. The CDR3 is CATSRPPDATDTQYF. In DNA form, the CDR3 reads TGTGCCACCAGCAGACCCCCTGACGCCACAGATACGCAGTATTTT.

The J gene is TRBJ2-1, the V gene TRBV27, with 15 bases lining up with TRBD2. V lost 2 bases to trimming and J lost 7 bases; unmatched junction nucleotides: 9. This CDR3 has 18 amino acids. CDR1 and CDR2 (germline): MNHEY, SMNVEV (reference sequence). In DNA, the CDR3 is TGTGCCAGCAGTTTAGCCGGGACTAGCGGGGGGTTCTGGAATGAGCAGTTCTTC. Residues: CASSLAGTSGGFWNEQFF.

This clonotype was observed many times. The rearrangement uses TRBV20-1 and TRBJ2-3, with 10 bases fitting TRBD2. The CDR3 spans 15 residues. Germline CDR1 DFQATT, CDR2 SNEGSKA (reference sequence). V lost 0 bases and J lost 5; bases outside the gene matches: 5. The CDR3 loop is CSARDLVAGGDTQYF. The CDR3 DNA is TGCAGTGCTAGAGATTTAGTAGCGGGGGGAGATACGCAGTATTTT.

This clonotype was seen more than once but under ten times. The J gene is TRBJ2-7, the V gene TRBV5-6, with 7 bases that match TRBD1. V gave up 2 bases and J gave up 9 bases; unmatched junction bases: 11. Germline V gene sequence: CDR1 SGHDT, CDR2 YYEEEE. CDR3 length: 14 amino acids. The CDR3 loop reads CASSFLQGLRGQYF. The CDR3 DNA sequence: TGTGCCAGCAGCTTCTTACAGGGGCTACGAGGGCAGTACTTC.

This clonotype was found many times. This chain connects TRBV7-2 to TRBJ2-3; perhaps TRBD1 as D (5 bases). Germline values: CDR1 SGHTA, CDR2 FQGNSA. Deletions cut 5 bases from V and 3 bases from J, with 15 bases between. The CDR3 is 15 amino acids. The CDR3 protein is CASSLWGGETDTQYF. The CDR3 DNA reads as TGTGCCAGCAGCCTCTGGGGCGGAGAAACAGATACGCAGTATTTT.

This clonotype was detected only a few times. J is TRBJ2-5 and V is TRBV5-5, with D uncertain. The V gene lost 4 bases and the J gene lost 2 bases, with 12 bases spanning the gap. The CDR3 runs 14 residues. Germline V gene data show CDR1 as SGHKS and CDR2 as YYEKEE (reference sequence). The CDR3 sequence is CASSQAELQETQYF. The CDR3 nucleotides read TGTGCCAGCAGCCAAGCAGAACTTCAAGAGACCCAGTACTTC.

This clonotype was seen repeatedly, ten times or more. CDR3 sequence (DNA): TGCAGCGTGGCAGGAGGGGGGAAGAATGGCTACACCTTC. This sequence encodes CSVAGGGKNGYTF. The chain employs TRBV29-1 and TRBJ1-2; weak D call: TRBD1 (6 bases). CDR1 and CDR2 from the germline V gene are SQVTM and ANQGSEA. Trimming removed 6 bases from V and 6 bases from J, with 17 bases in between. This CDR3 comprises 13 residues.

The chain uses TRBV11-2 and TRBJ2-1; D could derive from TRBD1 or TRBD2 (5 bases each). The germline V and J ends were trimmed by 6 bases and 0 bases, with 24 bases remaining between them. Per germline, CDR1 SGHAT and CDR2 FQNNGV. The CDR3 covers 19 residues. The CDR3 here is CASSPQGGRGSGSYNEQFF. In nucleotides, the CDR3 is TGTGCCAGCAGTCCCCAGGGTGGGAGAGGCAGTGGCTCCTACAATGAGCAGTTCTTC.

The chain joins TRBV12-3 or TRBV12-4 to TRBJ2-1; no definite D call. This CDR3 has 12 amino acids. The V and J ends lost 6 bases and 8 bases respectively, with 11 bases between them. The CDR3 nucleotides are TGTGCCAGCAGACTTACAAGTGATGAGCAGTTCTTC. This codes for CASRLTSDEQFF.

This clonotype came up many times. The rearrangement uses TRBV12-3 or TRBV12-4 and TRBJ2-5; no reliable D call. V lost 2 bases and J lost 1, with 8 bases in between. This CDR3 has 14 amino acids. CDR3 coding DNA: TGTGCCAGCAGTTTATCCCAAAGCCAAGAGACCCAGTACTTC. Protein: CASSLSQSQETQYF.

This clonotype showed up many times. V and J are TRBV29-1 and TRBJ1-1; a possible D gene is TRBD1 (5 bases). V lost 6 bases and J lost 3, with 14 bases in between. In germline, CDR1 is SQVTM, CDR2 ANQGSEA. The CDR3 extends over 13 amino acids. CDR3 nucleotides: TGCAGCGTGCGGGGCCACCCGGACACTGAAGCTTTCTTT. Translated: CSVRGHPDTEAFF. Based on the CDR3 plus reference TRBV29-1 and TRBJ1-1, the full variable domain is SAVISQKPSRDICQRGTSLTIQCQVDSQVTMMFWYRQQPGQSLTLIATANQGSEATYESGFVIDKFPISRPNLTFSTLTVSNMSPEDSSIYLCSVRGHPDTEAFFGQGTRLTVV.

In its sample, this clonotype was seen many times. This chain uses TRBV5-5 with TRBJ1-5, with 7 nucleotides matching TRBD1. The germline V gene has CDR1 SGHKS and CDR2 YYEKEE (reference sequence). V shed 5 bases and J 4 bases; nucleotides not matched to a gene: 12. This CDR3 spans 16 amino acids. CDR3 region: CASSPGQASRNQPQHF. The CDR3 coding sequence is TGTGCCAGCAGTCCCGGACAGGCCTCTCGGAATCAGCCCCAGCATTTT.

A remark on this clonotype: It may be a read error: a sequence one base away is much more abundant. CDR3 amino acids: CSAGTRPHERQYF. The CDR3 DNA reads TGCAGTGCGGGAACTAGGCCCCACGAGCGGCAGTACTTC. This sequence joins TRBV20-1 and TRBJ2-7; D perhaps matches TRBD2 (5 bases). The V end lost 6 bases, the J end lost 9 bases, and 21 bases lay between the germline ends. Germline V CDR1 and CDR2: DFQATT, SNEGSKA (reference sequence). The CDR3 loop spans 13 amino acids.

The table lists this clonotype with many counts. The chain is built from TRBV5-1 and TRBJ2-7; no firm D call. V lost 0 bases and J 6 bases, leaving 7 bases between the germline ends. Germline assignment: CDR1 SGHRS and CDR2 YFSETQ. The CDR3 has 12 amino acids. The CDR3 nucleotides read TGCGCCAGCAGCTTGGGGACCTCCGAGCAGTACTTC. Amino acid sequence: CASSLGTSEQYF.

This clonotype was observed a handful of times. The CDR3 coding sequence is TGTGCCAGCAGTTCAAACAGACCATCTGGGGCCAACGTCCTGACTTTC. Encoded protein: CASSSNRPSGANVLTF. The chain joins TRBV6-5 to TRBJ2-6; D is ambiguous. Deletions cut 4 bases from V and 1 base from J, with 11 bases between. Germline V gene sequence: CDR1 MNHEY, CDR2 SVGAGI. CDR3 length: 16 residues.